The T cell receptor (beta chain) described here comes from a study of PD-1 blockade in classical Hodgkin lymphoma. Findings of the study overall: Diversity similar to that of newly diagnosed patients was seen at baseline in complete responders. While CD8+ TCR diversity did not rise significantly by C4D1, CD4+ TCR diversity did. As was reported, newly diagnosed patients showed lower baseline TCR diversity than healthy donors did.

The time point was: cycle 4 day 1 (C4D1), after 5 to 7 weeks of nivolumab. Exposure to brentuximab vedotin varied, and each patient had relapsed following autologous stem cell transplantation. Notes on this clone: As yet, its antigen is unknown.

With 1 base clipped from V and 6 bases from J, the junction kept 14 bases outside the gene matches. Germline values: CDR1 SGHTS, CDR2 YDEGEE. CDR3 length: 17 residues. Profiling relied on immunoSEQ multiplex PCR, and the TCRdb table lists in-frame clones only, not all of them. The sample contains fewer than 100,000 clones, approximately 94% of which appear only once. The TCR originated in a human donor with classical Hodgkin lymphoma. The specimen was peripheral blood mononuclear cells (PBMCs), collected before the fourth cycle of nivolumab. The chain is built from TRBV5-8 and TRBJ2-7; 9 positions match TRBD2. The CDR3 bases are TGTGCCAGCAGCTTGTACTACTTTGCGGGAGGGAGCTCCGAGCAGTACTTC. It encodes CASSLYYFAGGSSEQYF. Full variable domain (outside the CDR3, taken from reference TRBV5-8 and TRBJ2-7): EAGVTQSPTHLIKTRGQQATLRCSPISGHTSVYWYQQALGLGLQFLLWYDEGEERNRGNFPPRFSGRQFPNYSSELNVNALELEDSALYLCASSLYYFAGGSSEQYFGPGTRLTVT.